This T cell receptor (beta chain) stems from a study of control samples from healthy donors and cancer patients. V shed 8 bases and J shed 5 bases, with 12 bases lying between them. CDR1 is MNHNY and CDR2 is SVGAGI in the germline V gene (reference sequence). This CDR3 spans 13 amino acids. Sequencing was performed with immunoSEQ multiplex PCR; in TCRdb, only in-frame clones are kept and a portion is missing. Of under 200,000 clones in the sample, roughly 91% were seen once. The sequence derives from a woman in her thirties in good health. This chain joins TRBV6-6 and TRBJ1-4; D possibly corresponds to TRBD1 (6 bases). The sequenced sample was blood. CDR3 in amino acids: CASADRQNEKLFF. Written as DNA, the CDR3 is TGTGCCAGCGCCGACAGGCAAAATGAAAAACTGTTTTTT.